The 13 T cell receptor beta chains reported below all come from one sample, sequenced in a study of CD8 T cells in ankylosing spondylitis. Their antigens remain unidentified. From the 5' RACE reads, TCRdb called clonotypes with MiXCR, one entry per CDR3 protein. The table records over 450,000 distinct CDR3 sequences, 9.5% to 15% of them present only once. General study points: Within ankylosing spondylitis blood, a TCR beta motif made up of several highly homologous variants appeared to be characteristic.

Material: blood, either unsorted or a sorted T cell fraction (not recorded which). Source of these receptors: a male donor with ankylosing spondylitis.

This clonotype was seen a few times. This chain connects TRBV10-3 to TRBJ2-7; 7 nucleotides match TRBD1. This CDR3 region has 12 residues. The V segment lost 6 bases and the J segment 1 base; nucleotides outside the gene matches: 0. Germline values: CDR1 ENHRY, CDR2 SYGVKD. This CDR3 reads CAISRGSYEQYV. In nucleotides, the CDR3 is TGTGCCATCAGCAGGGGGTCCTACGAGCAGTACGTC.

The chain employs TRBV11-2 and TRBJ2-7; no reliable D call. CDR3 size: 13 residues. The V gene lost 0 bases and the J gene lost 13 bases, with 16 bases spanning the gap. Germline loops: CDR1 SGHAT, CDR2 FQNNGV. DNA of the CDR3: TGTGCCAGCAGCTTAGATCTTTATGGAGTGATCTACTTC. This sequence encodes CASSLDLYGVIYF.

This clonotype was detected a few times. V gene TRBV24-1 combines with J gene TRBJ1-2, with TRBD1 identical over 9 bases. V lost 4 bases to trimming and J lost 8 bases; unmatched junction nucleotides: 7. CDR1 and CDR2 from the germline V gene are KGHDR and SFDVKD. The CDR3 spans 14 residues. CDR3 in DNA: TGTGCCACCAGTGACCAGGACAGGGGTTACGGCTACACCTTC. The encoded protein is CATSDQDRGYGYTF.

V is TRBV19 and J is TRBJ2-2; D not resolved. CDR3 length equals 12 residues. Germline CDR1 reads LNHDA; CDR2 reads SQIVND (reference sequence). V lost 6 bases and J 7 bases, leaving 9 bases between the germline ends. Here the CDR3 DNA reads TGTGCCAGTAGCCTTTTTAACGGGGAGCTGTTTTTT. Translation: CASSLFNGELFF.

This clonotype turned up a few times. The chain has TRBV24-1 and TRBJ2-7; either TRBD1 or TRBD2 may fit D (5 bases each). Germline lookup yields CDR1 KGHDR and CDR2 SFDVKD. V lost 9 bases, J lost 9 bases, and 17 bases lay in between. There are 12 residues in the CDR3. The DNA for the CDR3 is TGTGCCACCGGCCGGGACCCTGTGGGGCAGTACGTC. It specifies CATGRDPVGQYV.

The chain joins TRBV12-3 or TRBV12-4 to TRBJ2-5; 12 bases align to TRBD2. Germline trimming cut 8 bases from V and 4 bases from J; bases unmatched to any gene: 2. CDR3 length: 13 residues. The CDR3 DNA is TGTGCCAGCTCGACTAGCGGGAGAGAGACCCAGTACTTC. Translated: CASSTSGRETQYF.

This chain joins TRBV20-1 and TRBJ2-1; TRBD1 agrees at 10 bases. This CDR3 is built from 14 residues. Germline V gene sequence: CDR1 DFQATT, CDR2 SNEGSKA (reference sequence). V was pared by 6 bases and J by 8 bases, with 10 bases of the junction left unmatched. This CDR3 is CSAEPGQGTYEQFF. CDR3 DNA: TGCAGTGCAGAACCGGGACAGGGGACCTATGAGCAGTTCTTC.

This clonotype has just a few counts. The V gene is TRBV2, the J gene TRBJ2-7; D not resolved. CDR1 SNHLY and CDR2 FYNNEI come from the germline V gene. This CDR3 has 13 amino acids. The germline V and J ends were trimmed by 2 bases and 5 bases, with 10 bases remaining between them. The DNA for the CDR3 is TGTGCCAGCAGTGAACAGGCGGCCAACGAGCAGTACGTC. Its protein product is CASSEQAANEQYV.

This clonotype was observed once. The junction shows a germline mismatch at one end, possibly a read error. The CDR3 bases are TGTGCCAGCACGCGGGAGATAGGGAACTCTGAAGCTTTCTTT. This gives the protein CASTREIGNSEAFF. The chain joins TRBV9 to TRBJ1-1; D not resolved. From germline, CDR1 is SGDLS and CDR2 YYNGEE. This CDR3 region has 14 residues. The whole variable domain, filled in from reference TRBV9 and TRBJ1-1, reads DSGVTQTPKHLITATGQRVTLRCSPRSGDLSVYWYQQSLDQGLQFLIQYYNGEERAKGNILERFSAQQFPDLHSELNLSSLELGDSALYFCASTREIGNSEAFFGQGTRLTVV.

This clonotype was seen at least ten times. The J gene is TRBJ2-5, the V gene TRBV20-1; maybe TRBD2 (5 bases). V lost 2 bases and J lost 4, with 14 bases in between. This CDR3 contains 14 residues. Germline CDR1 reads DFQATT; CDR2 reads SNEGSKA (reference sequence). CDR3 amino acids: CSARPRASPETQYF. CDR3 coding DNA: TGCAGTGCTAGACCGCGGGCCTCTCCAGAGACCCAGTACTTC.

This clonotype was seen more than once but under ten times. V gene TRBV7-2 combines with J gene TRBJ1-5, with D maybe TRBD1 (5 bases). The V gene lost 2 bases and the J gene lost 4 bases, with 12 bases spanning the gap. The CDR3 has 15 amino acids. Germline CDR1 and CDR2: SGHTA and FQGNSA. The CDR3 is CASSLMSRDNQPQHF. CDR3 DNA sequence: TGTGCCAGCAGCTTAATGTCCAGGGATAATCAGCCCCAGCATTTT.

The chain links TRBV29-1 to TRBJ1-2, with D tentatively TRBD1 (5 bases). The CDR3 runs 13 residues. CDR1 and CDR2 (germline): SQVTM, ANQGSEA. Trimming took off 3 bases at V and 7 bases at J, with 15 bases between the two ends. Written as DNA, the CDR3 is TGCAGCGTTGATTTAAGGCAGGGCACTGGCTACACCTTC. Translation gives CSVDLRQGTGYTF.

This CDR3 is CASTGYGEGTYGYTF. Written as DNA, the CDR3 is TGTGCCAGCACCGGGTATGGGGAGGGAACCTATGGCTACACCTTC. V gene TRBV5-5 combines with J gene TRBJ1-2; D gene unclear. Germline CDR1 and CDR2: SGHKS and YYEKEE (reference sequence). The CDR3 is 15 amino acids. V was shortened by 6 bases and J by 4 bases, with 19 bases between the two germline ends.